Sequencing of this T cell receptor beta chain was carried out in a study of CD8+ T cells in alopecia areata. Extracted RNA was reverse transcribed into cDNA, the sequencing template. Generated by immunoSEQ multiplex PCR, the TCRdb table keeps only in-frame clones and is missing some. Of approximately 210,000 clones listed, 50% to 60% were seen once; the top ten hold 3% to 3.5%. The CDR3 runs 16 residues. Trimming pared 0 bases from V and 2 bases from J, leaving 12 bases between. In germline, CDR1 is LGHNA, CDR2 YNFKEQ. This clone was counted only a few times. Sample treatment: oral pan-JAK inhibitor, 5-10 mg twice daily.

The sequence derives from a human donor with alopecia areata. Source: CD4+ T cells sorted from blood, taken at week 4, from a patient treated with tofacitinib. The V and J genes are TRBV4-2 and TRBJ2-3; D is possibly TRBD2 (6 bases). The CDR3 spells CASSQERAGFTDTQYF. The CDR3 nucleotides are TGTGCCAGCAGCCAAGAGCGCGCGGGGTTCACAGATACGCAGTATTTT.